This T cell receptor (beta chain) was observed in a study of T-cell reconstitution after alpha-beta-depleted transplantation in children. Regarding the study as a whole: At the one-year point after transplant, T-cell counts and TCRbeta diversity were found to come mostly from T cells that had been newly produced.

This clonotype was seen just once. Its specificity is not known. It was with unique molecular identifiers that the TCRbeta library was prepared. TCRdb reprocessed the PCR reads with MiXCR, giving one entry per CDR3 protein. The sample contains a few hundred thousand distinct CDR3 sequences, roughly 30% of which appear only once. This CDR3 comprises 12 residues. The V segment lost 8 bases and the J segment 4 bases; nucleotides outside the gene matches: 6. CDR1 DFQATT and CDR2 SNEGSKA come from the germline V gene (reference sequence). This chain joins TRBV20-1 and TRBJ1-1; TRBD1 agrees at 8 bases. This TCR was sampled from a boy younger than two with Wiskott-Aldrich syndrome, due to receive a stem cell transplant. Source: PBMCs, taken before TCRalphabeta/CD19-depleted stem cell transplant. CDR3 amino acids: CSPGGVGTEAFF. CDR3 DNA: TGCAGTCCAGGGGGCGTCGGCACTGAAGCTTTCTTT.